Listed below are T cell receptor beta chains from one sample, sequenced in a study of blood T cell repertoires in COVID-19. TCRdb keeps only in-frame clones here, not all; method: immunoSEQ multiplex PCR. The sample contains more than 200,000 clones, about 91% of which appear only once. Sequenced material: peripheral blood. The receptors stem from a man older than 75 with acute or convalescent COVID-19. CDR3s include the opening cysteine and the closing phenylalanine or tryptophan. The D gene is left open where the match is weak. Some rows mark clone size as missing; the rest say once, few, many or name a class of expanded clone.

j_call	clone_size	v_call	d_call	cdr3_nt	cdr3_aa
TRBJ2-7	once	TRBV5-5	NA	TGTGCCAGCAGCCCCCGGCCAGAGGACTCCTACGAGCAGTACTTC	CASSPRPEDSYEQYF
TRBJ1-4	NA	TRBV27	NA	TGTGCCAGCAGTTTACAGGGGTTCCCCACTCTAGAAAAACTGTTTTTT	CASSLQGFPTLEKLFF
TRBJ2-4	NA	TRBV6-2/TRBV6-3	NA	TGTGCCAGCAGTTACTTCCTCGGGACTCCCGATCAATACTTC	CASSYFLGTPDQYF
TRBJ2-5	NA	TRBV6-2/TRBV6-3	TRBD2	TGTGCCAGCAGTTGGGCGGGACTAGCGAGAGAGACCCAGTACTTC	CASSWAGLARETQYF
TRBJ1-1	NA	TRBV9	NA	TGTGCCAGCAGCGTAGGGGGGGAGAACGAAGCTTTCTTT	CASSVGGENEAFF
TRBJ2-7	NA	TRBV28	TRBD2	TGTGCCAGCAGGTTTAGCGGGCTCGCTAGTTACTACGAGCAGTACTTC	CASRFSGLASYYEQYF
TRBJ2-3	NA	TRBV7-2	TRBD2	TGTGCCAGCAGCTTCTTTGCGGGGGGCACAGATACGCAGTATTTT	CASSFFAGGTDTQYF
TRBJ2-3	NA	TRBV7-2	NA	TGTGCCAGCAGCTCCAGGGCCTTGGATACGCAGTATTTT	CASSSRALDTQYF
TRBJ2-1	once	TRBV7-2	TRBD1	TGTGCCAGCAGCTCGGGACAGGGCTCCTACAATGAGCAGTTCTTC	CASSSGQGSYNEQFF
TRBJ1-3	NA	TRBV9	NA	TGTGCCAGCAGCGTAAGCTCCGGGGAGATCTCTGGAAACACCATATATTTT	CASSVSSGEISGNTIYF
TRBJ1-1	few	TRBV29-1	TRBD1	TGCAGCGCTGATGGGGGGACAGGGAACCTGAACACTGAAGCTTTCTTT	CSADGGTGNLNTEAFF
TRBJ1-3	NA	TRBV9	TRBD1	TGTGCCAGCAGCGCCGGGACAGCTGGAAACACCATATATTTT	CASSAGTAGNTIYF
TRBJ2-7	NA	TRBV6-5	NA	TGTGCCAGCAGCCGACATCCTACCCTCTACGAGCAGTACTTC	CASSRHPTLYEQYF
TRBJ2-1	NA	TRBV28	NA	TGTGCCAGCAGTCCCAGCGGATTTGGGAACAATGAGCAGTTCTTC	CASSPSGFGNNEQFF
TRBJ2-1	NA	TRBV5-1	NA	TGCGCCAGCAGCTTGGTAGCGGCTTCCTACAATGAGCAGTTCTTC	CASSLVAASYNEQFF
TRBJ1-1	NA	TRBV19	TRBD1	TGTGCCAGTAGTATCGTACCGGGACAGGGAGTGGCTGAAGCTTTCTTT	CASSIVPGQGVAEAFF
TRBJ2-7	once	TRBV27	NA	TGTGCCAGCAGTTTTTTATCCGAGCAGTACTTC	CASSFLSEQYF
TRBJ2-7	few	TRBV5-1	NA	TGCGCCAGCAGCTTGGGGACTGGGAGCGACGAGCAGTACTTC	CASSLGTGSDEQYF
TRBJ1-4	NA	TRBV28	NA	TGTGCCAGCAGTTTTGGGGGGGTAGCGGAAAAACTGTTTTTT	CASSFGGVAEKLFF
TRBJ1-2	NA	TRBV5-1	TRBD1	TGCGCCAGCAGCTTGGGACAGGGATTCTATGGCTACACCTTC	CASSLGQGFYGYTF
TRBJ1-1	once	TRBV12-3/TRBV12-4	TRBD1	TGTGCCAGCAGCACTACAGGGGACACTGAAGCTTTCTTT	CASSTTGDTEAFF
TRBJ2-1	many	TRBV7-2	TRBD1	TGTGCCAGCAGCTTGCCTCAGGGACAGGGGTACAATGAGCAGTTCTTC	CASSLPQGQGYNEQFF
TRBJ2-2	NA	TRBV29-1	NA	TGCAGCGTTGAAGATGCGGGGACGAACACCGGGGAGCTGTTTTTT	CSVEDAGTNTGELFF
TRBJ2-1	once	TRBV5-1	NA	TGCGCCAGCAGCTTGCTCGGACAGCCGGCAATCGATGAGCAGTTCTTC	CASSLLGQPAIDEQFF
TRBJ1-2	few	TRBV11-2	NA	TGTGCCAGCAGTCCTAAGGGGGTTAATGGCTACACCTTC	CASSPKGVNGYTF
TRBJ1-6	few	TRBV3-1/TRBV3-2	NA	TGTGCCAGCAGCCAGAGAAAATCCAACAGTAATTCACCCCTCCACTTT	CASSQRKSNSNSPLHF
TRBJ1-1	NA	TRBV7-6	TRBD1	TGTGCCAGCAGCTTAGGCCTGGCAGGGGGTGGCACTGAAGCTTTCTTT	CASSLGLAGGGTEAFF
TRBJ2-5	NA	TRBV19	NA	TGTGCCAGCCGGGTTGGCGAGACCCAGTACTTC	CASRVGETQYF
TRBJ2-3	NA	TRBV12-5	TRBD1	TGTGCTACCTCCCAGGGGGCGATCACAGATACGCAGTATTTT	CATSQGAITDTQYF
TRBJ2-1	NA	TRBV5-1	NA	TGCGCCAGCAGCTTGGGGGTGATAGGATCCGGGGGCTCCTACAATGAGCAGTTCTTC	CASSLGVIGSGGSYNEQFF
TRBJ2-1	NA	TRBV6-2/TRBV6-3	TRBD1	TGTGCCAGCAGCCATACGGGACAGGGGGTAATCCATGAGCAGTTCTTC	CASSHTGQGVIHEQFF
TRBJ2-7	NA	TRBV20-1	TRBD2	TGCAGTGCTAGTGAACTAGCGGGAGATAGGTACGAGCAGTACTTC	CSASELAGDRYEQYF
TRBJ2-3	once	TRBV5-1	TRBD1	TGCGCCAGCAGCTCGGACAGGAGCTTCACAGATACGCAGTATTTT	CASSSDRSFTDTQYF
TRBJ1-5	NA	TRBV4-2	TRBD1	TGTGCCAGCAGCCAAGATGACAGGGTAGGCAATCAGCCCCAGCATTTT	CASSQDDRVGNQPQHF
TRBJ2-1	NA	TRBV6-6	TRBD2	TGTGCCAGCAGTTACGAGGCTAGCGGGGGACCCGAGCAGTTCTTC	CASSYEASGGPEQFF
TRBJ2-7	NA	TRBV24-1	TRBD1	TGTGCCTCCTTTGGGGACAGGGGTACCTACGAGCAGTACTTC	CASFGDRGTYEQYF
TRBJ2-3	NA	TRBV5-6	NA	TGTGCCAGCAGCTTGGGATCAGCGGGCAGCACAGATACGCAGTATTTT	CASSLGSAGSTDTQYF